The T cell receptor beta chain under discussion was sequenced for a study of T cells in Graves' hyperthyroidism and ophthalmopathy. This CDR3 has 16 residues. V lost 8 bases to trimming and J lost 2 bases; unmatched junction nucleotides: 10. The germline V gene encodes CDR1 SGHDT and CDR2 YYEEEE. This clonotype was observed a handful of times. What was amplified from RNA transcripts were TCR beta CDR3 regions. Initially, a first-round RT-PCR of the TCR CDR3 employed the HTBI primer set. TCRdb reanalysed the multiplex PCR reads using MiXCR and keeps one entry per CDR3 protein. The sample has roughly 300,000 distinct CDR3 sequences; about 20% are singletons. Subjects aged 18 to 65 presented with newly diagnosed hyperthyroidism of less than 2 months' duration.

This sequence originates from a woman aged 45-65 years with Graves' hyperthyroidism. This chain links TRBV5-6 with TRBJ2-3; 11 bases align to TRBD2. Sequenced material: blood. The CDR3 sequence: CASRRLAGSLTDTQYF. The CDR3 DNA reads as TGTGCCAGTAGAAGACTAGCGGGATCCCTCACAGATACGCAGTATTTT.